This T cell receptor (beta chain) was identified in a study of shared clonotypes between healthy human individuals. Overall study context: A donor's plate count was three for CD4 naive and three for CD4 memory; CD8 naive had two and CD8 memory one.

Sequencing was performed with immunoSEQ multiplex PCR; in TCRdb, only in-frame clones are kept and a portion is missing. Here the sample spans 950,000 to 1,100,000 clones, roughly 74% being singletons. V shed 7 bases and J shed 2 bases, with 15 bases lying between them. CDR3 length: 15 residues. Germline V gives CDR1 SGHRS, CDR2 YFSETQ. The source is a man aged 18 to 29 in good health. Some clones in this sample may be carry-over from other donors' samples. The source material was memory CD4+ T cells from PBMCs. Documented subset: CD45RA-negative fraction. The V call is TRBV5-1, the J call TRBJ1-4; D unresolved. The CDR3: CASRLNVVTNEKLFF. In DNA form, the CDR3 reads TGCGCCAGCCGTTTAAACGTAGTGACTAATGAAAAACTGTTTTTT.